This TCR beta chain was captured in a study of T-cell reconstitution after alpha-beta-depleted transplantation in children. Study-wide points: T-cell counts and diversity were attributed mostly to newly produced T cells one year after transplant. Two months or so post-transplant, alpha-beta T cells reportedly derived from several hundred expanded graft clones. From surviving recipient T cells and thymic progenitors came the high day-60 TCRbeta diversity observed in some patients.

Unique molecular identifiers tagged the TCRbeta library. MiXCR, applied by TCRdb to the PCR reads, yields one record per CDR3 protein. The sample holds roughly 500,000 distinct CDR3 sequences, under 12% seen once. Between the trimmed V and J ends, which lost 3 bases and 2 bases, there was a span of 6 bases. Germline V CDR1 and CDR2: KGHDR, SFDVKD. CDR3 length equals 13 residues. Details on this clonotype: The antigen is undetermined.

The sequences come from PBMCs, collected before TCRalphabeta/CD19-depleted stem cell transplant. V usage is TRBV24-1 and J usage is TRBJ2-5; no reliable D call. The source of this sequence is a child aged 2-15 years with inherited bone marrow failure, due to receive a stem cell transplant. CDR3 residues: CATSDPPQETQYF. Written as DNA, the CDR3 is TGTGCCACCAGTGATCCCCCTCAAGAGACCCAGTACTTC.